This TCR beta chain was observed in a study of OX40 agonist ivuxolimab in advanced cancers. Exclusion of a patient followed from autoimmune disease history or systemic immunosuppression. Method: immunoSEQ multiplex PCR; TCRdb's copy keeps in-frame clones and lacks some. Here the sample spans roughly 65,000 clones, approximately 90% being singletons. The length of the CDR3 is 13 residues. V was shortened by 4 bases and J by 10 bases, with 15 bases between the two germline ends. Germline lookup yields CDR1 SGHNT and CDR2 YYREEE (reference sequence). The receptor's source is an adult with an advanced solid tumor such as melanoma, head and neck, liver or kidney cancer. Sequences were derived from CD4+ or CD8+ T cells sorted from blood, sampled in a trial of the OX40 agonist ivuxolimab. V is TRBV5-4 and J is TRBJ2-1; D ambiguous. The CDR3 loop is CASSPDALAEQFF. The CDR3 DNA reads TGTGCCAGCAGCCCCGACGCCCTGGCCGAGCAGTTCTTC.